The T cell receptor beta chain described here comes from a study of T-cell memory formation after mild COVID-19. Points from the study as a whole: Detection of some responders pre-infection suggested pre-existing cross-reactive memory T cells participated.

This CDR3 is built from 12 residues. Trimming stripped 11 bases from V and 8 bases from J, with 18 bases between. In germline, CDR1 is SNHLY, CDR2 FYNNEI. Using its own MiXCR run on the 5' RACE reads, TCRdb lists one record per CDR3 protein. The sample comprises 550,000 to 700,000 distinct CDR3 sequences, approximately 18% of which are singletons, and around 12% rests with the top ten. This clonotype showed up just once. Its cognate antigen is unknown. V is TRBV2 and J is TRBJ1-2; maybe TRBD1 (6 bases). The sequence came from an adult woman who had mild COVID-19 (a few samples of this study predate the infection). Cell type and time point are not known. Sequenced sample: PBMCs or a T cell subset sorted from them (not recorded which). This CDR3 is CAGRAGEIGYTF. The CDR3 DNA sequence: TGTGCCGGACGAGCAGGGGAGATCGGCTACACCTTC.